One and the same sample provided the 22 T cell receptor beta chains below, sequenced in a study of blood T cell repertoires in COVID-19. Libraries were prepared by immunoSEQ multiplex PCR; TCRdb keeps only in-frame clonotypes and omits some of them. The sample lists under 80,000 clones; approximately 90% were seen once. Sample: peripheral blood. The receptors derive from a human donor in a cohort sampled during active COVID-19.

V usage is TRBV6-5 and J usage is TRBJ2-1, with a weak D call TRBD2 (6 bases). The germline CDR1 and CDR2 sequences are MNHEY and SVGAGI. The CDR3 contains 14 residues. V was shortened by 11 bases and J by 0 bases, with 14 bases between the two germline ends. CDR3 sequence: CAALATSSYNEQFF. CDR3 nucleotide sequence: TGTGCCGCGCTAGCGACCAGCTCCTACAATGAGCAGTTCTTC.

The chain uses TRBV5-1 and TRBJ2-3, with no clear D. The CDR3 length is 14 residues. Germline V gene sequence: CDR1 SGHRS, CDR2 YFSETQ. V was shortened by 5 bases and J by 4 bases, with 14 bases between the two germline ends. The CDR3 sequence: CASRREYGSDTQYF. The CDR3 DNA reads as TGCGCCAGCAGACGCGAATATGGTTCAGATACGCAGTATTTT.

This sequence joins TRBV4-1 and TRBJ1-2; TRBD1 matches 7 bases. The ends lost 3 bases at V and 6 bases at J; junction bases unmatched: 10. The germline V gene has CDR1 MGHRA and CDR2 YSYEKL. This CDR3 comprises 15 residues. CDR3 region: CASSHPDRRPNGYTF. CDR3 DNA: TGCGCCAGCAGCCATCCGGACAGGCGACCTAATGGCTACACCTTC.

The CDR3, as DNA: TGTGCCACCGGACTAGCGGGAGGGGCCGAGTATGAGCAGTTCTTC. Protein: CATGLAGGAEYEQFF. The genes are TRBV10-3 and TRBJ2-1, with TRBD2 matching over 15 bases. J lost 8 bases, V lost 10 bases, and 9 bases had no gene match. CDR1 and CDR2 from the germline V gene are ENHRY and SYGVKD. The CDR3 totals 15 residues.

The CDR3, as DNA: TGTGCCAGTGGGGTTAGCGGGAGTTCGTACAATGAGCAGTTCTTC. Translated, it gives CASGVSGSSYNEQFF. The J gene is TRBJ2-1, the V gene TRBV18; 9 positions match TRBD2. The CDR3 covers 15 residues. CDR1 and CDR2 from the germline V gene are KGHSH and LQKENI. V lost 9 bases to trimming and J lost 4 bases; unmatched junction nucleotides: 10. Full variable domain (rest looked up from reference TRBV18 and TRBJ2-1): NAGVMQNPRHLVRRRGQEARLRCSPMKGHSHVYWYRQLPEEGLKFMVYLQKENIIDESGMPKERFSAEFPKEGPSILRIQQVVRGDSAAYFCASGVSGSSYNEQFFGPGTRLTVL.

The chain is built from TRBV6-2 or TRBV6-3 and TRBJ2-1; the D gene is possibly TRBD2 (5 bases). This CDR3 comprises 18 residues. V was trimmed by 2 bases and J by 2 bases, leaving 19 bases between them. Germline loops: CDR1 MNHEY, CDR2 SVGEGT. CDR3 loop: CASSYTKSSAGTYNEQFF. CDR3 DNA: TGTGCCAGCAGTTACACGAAGAGCAGCGCGGGTACCTACAATGAGCAGTTCTTC.

This clone has just a few counts. The rearrangement joins TRBV7-3 to TRBJ2-3; 9 bases line up with TRBD2. Trimming removed 4 bases from V and 4 bases from J; junction bases left unmatched: 12. The CDR3 extends over 17 amino acids. In germline, CDR1 is SGHTA, CDR2 FQGTGA. The CDR3 loop reads CASSSHPGAGGSDTQYF. CDR3 DNA: TGTGCCAGCAGCTCCCACCCCGGAGCGGGAGGTTCAGATACGCAGTATTTT. The full variable domain, with the rest looked up from reference TRBV7-3 and TRBJ2-3, is GAGVSQTPSNKVTEKGKYVELRCDPISGHTALYWYRQSLGQGPEFLIYFQGTGAADDSGLPNDRFFAVRPEGSVSTLKIQRTERGDSAVYLCASSSHPGAGGSDTQYFGPGTRLTVL.

The chain has TRBV7-6 and TRBJ2-3, with TRBD2 matching over 8 bases. This CDR3 has 17 residues. V shed 4 bases, J shed 1 base, and the junction held 10 bases outside the gene matches. Germline CDR1 is SGHVS and CDR2 is FNYEAQ. Here the CDR3 DNA reads TGTGCCAGCAGCTCGGGAGGGGGGAAGCAGCGCACAGATACGCAGTATTTT. Its translation is CASSSGGGKQRTDTQYF.

The chain combines TRBV2 with TRBJ1-3, with unresolved D. Deletions cut 6 bases from V and 0 bases from J, with 12 bases between. The CDR3 is 15 residues long. Germline V CDR1 and CDR2: SNHLY, FYNNEI. CDR3 protein: CASRPRETSGNTIYF. The CDR3 nucleotides read TGTGCCAGCAGACCTCGGGAGACCTCTGGAAACACCATATATTTT.

The chain links TRBV5-6 to TRBJ2-6; tentative D call: TRBD2 (5 bases). Germline CDR1 and CDR2: SGHDT and YYEEEE. Trimming left V 3 bases short and J 0 bases short, with 13 bases between. This CDR3 has 17 residues. The CDR3 DNA follows: TGTGCCAGCAGCTCACCGGACGGGATCTCTGGGGCCAACGTCCTGACTTTC. Translated: CASSSPDGISGANVLTF.

The genes are TRBV7-8 and TRBJ1-1, with unresolved D. Germline CDR1 SGHVS, CDR2 FQNEAQ. V lost 5 bases and J 1 base, leaving 11 bases between the germline ends. CDR3 length: 14 residues. The CDR3 here is CASSPYAGNTEAFF. Written as DNA, the CDR3 is TGTGCCAGCAGCCCCTACGCCGGGAACACTGAAGCTTTCTTT. The full variable domain, in which reference TRBV7-8 and TRBJ1-1 provide the parts outside the CDR3, is GAGVSQSPRYKVAKRGQDVALRCDPISGHVSLFWYQQALGQGPEFLTYFQNEAQLDKSGLPSDRFFAERPEGSVSTLKIQRTQQEDSAVYLCASSPYAGNTEAFFGQGTRLTVV.

This chain joins TRBV18 and TRBJ1-6; possible D gene TRBD1, 5 bases. CDR3 length: 16 amino acids. Trimming removed 5 bases from V and 9 bases from J, with 20 bases in between. CDR1 is KGHSH and CDR2 is LQKENI in the germline V gene. The chain's CDR3 is CASSSDRDGGISPLHF. As DNA, the CDR3 is TGTGCCAGCTCAAGCGACCGGGACGGGGGGATTTCACCCCTCCACTTT.

The genes are TRBV18 and TRBJ2-7; weak D call: TRBD1 (6 bases). The CDR3 extends over 14 amino acids. Germline V gives CDR1 KGHSH, CDR2 LQKENI. V was cut by 3 bases and J by 2 bases, with 11 bases left in between. For the CDR3, the DNA is TGTGCCAGCTCACCGGGGGCGCCGGCCTACGAGCAGTACTTC. It yields the protein CASSPGAPAYEQYF.

This chain connects TRBV5-1 to TRBJ1-3; D might be TRBD1 (6 bases). There are 15 residues in the CDR3. V was trimmed by 5 bases and J by 3 bases, leaving 15 bases between them. Germline V gives CDR1 SGHRS, CDR2 YFSETQ. CDR3 coding DNA: TGCGCCAGCAGATCAATCTCAGGGGTTGGAAACACCATATATTTT. It yields the protein CASRSISGVGNTIYF.

The chain uses TRBV7-9 and TRBJ1-4; the D is unclear. Germline CDR1 is SEHNR and CDR2 is FQNEAQ (reference sequence). There are 16 residues in the CDR3. The V end lost 4 bases, the J end lost 0 bases, and 12 bases lay between the germline ends. In DNA form, the CDR3 reads TGTGCCAGCAGCTCCCCGCGGCCAGCAACTAATGAAAAACTGTTTTTT. Amino acids: CASSSPRPATNEKLFF.

The chain joins TRBV27 to TRBJ2-5; TRBD1 agrees at 8 bases. CDR1 and CDR2 from the germline V gene are MNHEY and SMNVEV (reference sequence). The CDR3 loop spans 14 amino acids. V lost 3 bases, J lost 5 bases, and 5 bases stayed unmatched. The DNA for the CDR3 is TGTGCCAGCAGTTTTGGGACAGGTGGGGAGACCCAGTACTTC. This gives the protein CASSFGTGGETQYF.

This sequence joins TRBV28 and TRBJ1-5; D uncertain. This CDR3 is built from 12 residues. Germline V lookup: CDR1 MDHEN, CDR2 SYDVKM. With 4 bases removed from V and 6 bases from J, the gap between germline ends came to 7 bases. CDR3 bases: TGTGCCAGCAGTTCGTCCGGTCAGCCCCAGCATTTT. This sequence encodes CASSSSGQPQHF.

The V call is TRBV30, the J call TRBJ1-2; D is perhaps TRBD1 (6 bases). The V gene lost 5 bases and the J gene lost 3 bases, with 10 bases spanning the gap. This CDR3 is 12 amino acids long. Germline values: CDR1 GTSNPN, CDR2 SVGIG (reference sequence). The CDR3: CAWAGQHYGYTF. The DNA for the CDR3 is TGTGCCTGGGCCGGACAGCACTATGGCTACACCTTC.

The chain joins TRBV7-6 to TRBJ2-1; tentatively, D is TRBD2 (6 bases). This CDR3 contains 16 residues. The V gene lost 4 bases and the J gene lost 5 bases, with 18 bases spanning the gap. Per the germline V gene, CDR1 is SGHVS and CDR2 is FNYEAQ. CDR3 DNA: TGTGCCAGCAGCTCACCGTCAGGGACTGCGAACAATGAGCAGTTCTTC. The encoded protein is CASSSPSGTANNEQFF.

This chain joins TRBV10-3 and TRBJ1-1, with D maybe TRBD1 (5 bases). Germline loops: CDR1 ENHRY, CDR2 SYGVKD. V was clipped by 6 bases and J by 11 bases, with 16 bases between them. The CDR3 contains 12 residues. The chain's CDR3 is CAISRQTEEAFF. For the CDR3, the DNA is TGTGCCATCAGCCGCCAGACAGAAGAGGCTTTCTTT.

The rearrangement uses TRBV6-4 and TRBJ2-7; 8 bases map to TRBD2. The J segment lost 6 bases and the V segment lost 6 bases, leaving 16 bases of the junction unmatched. Germline assignment: CDR1 MRHNA and CDR2 SNTAGT. The CDR3 length is 16 residues. CDR3 in amino acids: CASRNAGLVVRSEQYF. CDR3 in DNA: TGTGCCAGCAGAAACGCGGGACTAGTCGTGCGCTCCGAGCAGTACTTC.

This sequence joins TRBV30 and TRBJ2-5, with D uncertain. This CDR3 is built from 13 residues. V gave up 0 bases and J gave up 0 bases, with 5 bases separating them. Looked up from germline, CDR1 is GTSNPN and CDR2 is SVGIG (reference sequence). CDR3 residues: CAWSVSYQETQYF. CDR3 nucleotide sequence: TGTGCCTGGAGTGTGTCGTACCAAGAGACCCAGTACTTC.